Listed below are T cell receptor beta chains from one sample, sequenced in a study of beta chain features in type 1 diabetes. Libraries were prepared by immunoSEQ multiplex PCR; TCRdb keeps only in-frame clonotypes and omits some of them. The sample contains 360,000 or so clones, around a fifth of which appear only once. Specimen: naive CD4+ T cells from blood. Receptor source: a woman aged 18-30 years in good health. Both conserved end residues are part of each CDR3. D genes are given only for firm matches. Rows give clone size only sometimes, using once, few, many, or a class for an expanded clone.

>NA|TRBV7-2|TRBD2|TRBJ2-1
CASSLASLAGVNEQFF
TGTGCCAGCAGCTTAGCTTCGCTAGCGGGAGTAAATGAGCAGTTCTTC
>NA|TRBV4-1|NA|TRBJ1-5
CASSLTGFSNQPQHF
TGCGCCAGCAGTCTCACAGGGTTTAGCAATCAGCCCCAGCATTTT
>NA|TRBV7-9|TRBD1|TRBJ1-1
CASSPDREEAFF
TGTGCCAGCAGTCCGGACAGGGAGGAAGCTTTCTTT
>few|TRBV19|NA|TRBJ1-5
CASSVQEQPQHF
TGTGCCAGTAGTGTCCAGGAACAGCCCCAGCATTTT
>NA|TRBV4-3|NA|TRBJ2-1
CASSQDGGTYNEQFF
TGCGCCAGCAGCCAAGATGGGGGGACCTACAATGAGCAGTTCTTC
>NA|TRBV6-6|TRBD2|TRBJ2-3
CASSFSGGTGTDTQYF
TGTGCCAGCAGTTTCTCCGGGGGGACTGGCACAGATACGCAGTATTTT
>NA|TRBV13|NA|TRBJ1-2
CASSLGTRTSIGGYTF
TGTGCCAGCAGTCTAGGAACGAGAACCTCTATCGGTGGCTACACCTTC
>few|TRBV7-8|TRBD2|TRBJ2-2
CASSSTSGGAYTGELFF
TGTGCCAGCAGCTCTACTAGCGGGGGGGCCTACACCGGGGAGCTGTTTTTT
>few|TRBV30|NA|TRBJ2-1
CAWSLRSYNEQFF
TGTGCCTGGAGTCTGCGCTCCTACAATGAGCAGTTCTTC
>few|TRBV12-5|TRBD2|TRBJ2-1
CASGLALAGGEFF
TGTGCTAGTGGTTTGGCTTTAGCGGGAGGGGAGTTCTTC
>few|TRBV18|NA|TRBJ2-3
CASSSRTSSTDTQYF
TGTGCCAGCTCGTCCCGGACATCTAGCACAGATACGCAGTATTTT
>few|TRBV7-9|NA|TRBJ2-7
CASSSRRDSYEQYF
TGTGCCAGCAGCTCTCGCAGGGACTCCTACGAGCAGTACTTC
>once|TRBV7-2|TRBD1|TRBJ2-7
CASSSRGQATYEQYF
TGTGCCAGCAGCTCGAGGGGACAGGCTACCTACGAGCAGTACTTC
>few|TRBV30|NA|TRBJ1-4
CAWSVGGSNEKLFF
TGTGCCTGGAGTGTAGGAGGTTCAAATGAAAAACTGTTTTTT
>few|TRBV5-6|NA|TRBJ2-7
CATDPTGSYEQYF
TGTGCCACCGACCCCACAGGGTCCTACGAGCAGTACTTC
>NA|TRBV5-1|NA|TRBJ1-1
CASSPQGGSTEAFF
TGCGCCAGCAGCCCACAGGGCGGTTCCACTGAAGCTTTCTTT
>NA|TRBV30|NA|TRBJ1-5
CAWSARSNQPQHF
TGTGCCTGGAGCGCTCGGAGCAATCAGCCCCAGCATTTT
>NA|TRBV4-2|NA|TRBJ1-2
CASSQQGAGYGYTF
TGTGCCAGCAGCCAACAAGGGGCTGGCTATGGCTACACCTTC
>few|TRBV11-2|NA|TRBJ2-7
CASSQAERKQYF
TGTGCCAGCAGCCAGGCAGAACGTAAGCAGTACTTC
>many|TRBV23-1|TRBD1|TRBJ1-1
CASTTWTGGKEGPLNTEAFF
TGCGCCAGTACCACCTGGACAGGGGGGAAGGAAGGGCCCTTGAACACTGAAGCTTTCTTT
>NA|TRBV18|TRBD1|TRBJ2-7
CASSPDRAGSEQYF
TGTGCCAGCTCACCGGACAGGGCCGGGAGCGAGCAGTACTTC
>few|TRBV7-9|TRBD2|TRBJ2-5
CASSAGLVTPYF
TGTGCCAGCAGCGCGGGACTAGTGACACCATACTTC
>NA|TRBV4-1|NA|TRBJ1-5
CASSQNVGGNQPQHF
TGCGCCAGCAGCCAAAATGTAGGGGGCAATCAGCCCCAGCATTTT
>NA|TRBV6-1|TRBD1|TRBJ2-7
CASSEVKGTGHSYEQYF
TGTGCCAGCAGTGAAGTCAAGGGGACAGGGCACTCCTACGAGCAGTACTTC
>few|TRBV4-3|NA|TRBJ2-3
CASSQGGGGANTQYF
TGCGCCAGCAGCCAAGGAGGAGGGGGCGCGAATACGCAGTATTTT
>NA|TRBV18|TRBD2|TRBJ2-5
CASSPRSRGEVETQYF
TGTGCCAGCTCACCACGCAGTCGGGGGGAAGTGGAGACCCAGTACTTC
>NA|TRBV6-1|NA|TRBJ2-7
CASRTVSYEQYF
TGTGCCAGTAGGACAGTCTCCTACGAGCAGTACTTC
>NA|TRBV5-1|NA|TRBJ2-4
CASSPRPTSEAVQYF
TGCGCCAGCAGCCCGAGACCGACTAGTGAGGCTGTTCAGTACTTC
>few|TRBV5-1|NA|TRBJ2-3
CASSLAEEGTDTQYF
TGCGCCAGCAGCTTAGCGGAGGAGGGGACAGATACGCAGTATTTT
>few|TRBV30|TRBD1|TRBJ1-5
CAWSAGQLNQPQHF
TGTGCCTGGAGCGCGGGACAGCTCAATCAGCCCCAGCATTTT
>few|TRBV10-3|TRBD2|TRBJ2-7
CAVGAGTSSYEQYF
TGTGCCGTAGGGGCCGGGACTAGCTCTTACGAGCAGTACTTC
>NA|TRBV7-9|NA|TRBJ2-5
CASSSGIQETQYF
TGTGCCAGCAGCTCCGGGATTCAAGAGACCCAGTACTTC
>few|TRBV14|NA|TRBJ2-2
CASSQIGNSDTGELFF
TGTGCCAGCAGCCAAATAGGCAACAGTGACACCGGGGAGCTGTTTTTT
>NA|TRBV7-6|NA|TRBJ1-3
CASSSQGSGNTIYF
TGTGCCAGCAGCTCCCAGGGTTCTGGAAACACCATATATTTT
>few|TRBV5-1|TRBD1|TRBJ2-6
CASSLRTGYSGANVLTF
TGCGCCAGCAGCTTAAGGACAGGCTACTCTGGGGCCAACGTCCTGACTTTC
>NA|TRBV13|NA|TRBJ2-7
CASSRKSGKHEQYF
TGTGCCAGCAGCAGAAAGTCAGGGAAACACGAGCAGTACTTC
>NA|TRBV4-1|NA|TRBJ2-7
CASSRTPDLTTNQYF
TGCGCCAGCAGCCGGACTCCCGACCTCACGACGAATCAGTACTTC
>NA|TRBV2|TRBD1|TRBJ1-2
CASSLLRQGDNYGYTF
TGTGCCAGCAGTCTACTTCGACAGGGAGATAACTATGGCTACACCTTC
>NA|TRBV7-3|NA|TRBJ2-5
CASSLLFQETQYF
TGTGCCAGCAGCTTACTCTTCCAAGAGACCCAGTACTTC
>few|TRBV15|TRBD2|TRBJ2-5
CATSARRTSGPGAQYF
TGTGCCACCAGCGCCCGGAGGACTAGCGGACCCGGGGCCCAGTACTTC
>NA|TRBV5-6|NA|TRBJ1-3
CASSMGANSGNTIYF
TGTGCCAGCAGCATGGGGGCCAACTCTGGAAACACCATATATTTT
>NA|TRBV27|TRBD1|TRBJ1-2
CASSLLGQGFEKDGYTF
TGTGCCAGCAGTTTACTGGGACAGGGGTTTGAAAAGGATGGCTACACCTTC
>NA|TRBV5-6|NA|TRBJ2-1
CASSFLENEQFF
TGTGCCAGCAGCTTTCTAGAGAACGAGCAGTTCTTC
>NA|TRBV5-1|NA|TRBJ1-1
CASSLATTDTEAFF
TGCGCCAGCAGCTTGGCGACAACGGACACTGAAGCTTTCTTT
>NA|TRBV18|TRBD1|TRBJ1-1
CASSPFQGAMGTEAFF
TGTGCCAGCTCACCATTCCAGGGGGCGATGGGGACTGAAGCTTTCTTT
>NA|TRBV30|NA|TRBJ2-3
CAWTRTGDTQYF
TGTGCCTGGACGAGAACCGGAGATACGCAGTATTTT
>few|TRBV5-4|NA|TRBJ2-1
CASSEGTEGNEQFF
TGTGCCAGCAGTGAAGGGACGGAGGGGAATGAGCAGTTCTTC
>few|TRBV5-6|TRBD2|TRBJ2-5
CASSLTSGSQYF
TGTGCCAGCAGCTTGACTAGCGGGAGTCAGTACTTC
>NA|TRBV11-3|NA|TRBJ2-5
CASSLRTALETQYF
TGTGCCAGCAGCTTAAGGACAGCGCTCGAGACCCAGTACTTC
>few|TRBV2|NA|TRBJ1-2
CASSETETPRDYGYTF
TGTGCCAGCAGTGAGACCGAGACCCCGCGGGACTATGGCTACACCTTC
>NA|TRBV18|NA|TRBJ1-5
CASSPQTNSNQPQHF
TGTGCCAGCTCACCACAGACAAATAGCAATCAGCCCCAGCATTTT
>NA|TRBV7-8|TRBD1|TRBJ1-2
CASSFVRTGEYGYTF
TGTGCCAGCAGCTTCGTGAGGACAGGGGAATATGGCTACACCTTC